This T cell receptor beta chain is drawn from a study of response to subunit inactivated influenza vaccine. Study results and limitations: The authors put forward the suggestion that each seasonal influenza vaccination may bring in only a limited number of new T cells.

Via MiXCR, TCRdb re-called the RT-PCR reads, giving one row per CDR3 protein. The sample records about 570,000 distinct CDR3 sequences, roughly 12% being singletons. This clonotype was found a few times. Its antigen is not identified. The specimen was PBMCs from blood, collected on the day of vaccination. This TCR was sampled from a man aged 45-60 years who received an inactivated influenza vaccine.

The CDR3 DNA reads as TGTGCCACCAGCAGAGATGGGACCGCCTATGGCTACACCTTC. Translated, it gives CATSRDGTAYGYTF. The rearrangement links TRBV15 to TRBJ1-2, with a tentative D call TRBD1 (5 bases). The CDR3 is made up of 14 amino acids. Trimming shortened V by 0 bases and J by 4 bases, and 9 bases separated the two germline ends. CDR1 and CDR2 (germline): LNHNV, YYDKDF (reference sequence).